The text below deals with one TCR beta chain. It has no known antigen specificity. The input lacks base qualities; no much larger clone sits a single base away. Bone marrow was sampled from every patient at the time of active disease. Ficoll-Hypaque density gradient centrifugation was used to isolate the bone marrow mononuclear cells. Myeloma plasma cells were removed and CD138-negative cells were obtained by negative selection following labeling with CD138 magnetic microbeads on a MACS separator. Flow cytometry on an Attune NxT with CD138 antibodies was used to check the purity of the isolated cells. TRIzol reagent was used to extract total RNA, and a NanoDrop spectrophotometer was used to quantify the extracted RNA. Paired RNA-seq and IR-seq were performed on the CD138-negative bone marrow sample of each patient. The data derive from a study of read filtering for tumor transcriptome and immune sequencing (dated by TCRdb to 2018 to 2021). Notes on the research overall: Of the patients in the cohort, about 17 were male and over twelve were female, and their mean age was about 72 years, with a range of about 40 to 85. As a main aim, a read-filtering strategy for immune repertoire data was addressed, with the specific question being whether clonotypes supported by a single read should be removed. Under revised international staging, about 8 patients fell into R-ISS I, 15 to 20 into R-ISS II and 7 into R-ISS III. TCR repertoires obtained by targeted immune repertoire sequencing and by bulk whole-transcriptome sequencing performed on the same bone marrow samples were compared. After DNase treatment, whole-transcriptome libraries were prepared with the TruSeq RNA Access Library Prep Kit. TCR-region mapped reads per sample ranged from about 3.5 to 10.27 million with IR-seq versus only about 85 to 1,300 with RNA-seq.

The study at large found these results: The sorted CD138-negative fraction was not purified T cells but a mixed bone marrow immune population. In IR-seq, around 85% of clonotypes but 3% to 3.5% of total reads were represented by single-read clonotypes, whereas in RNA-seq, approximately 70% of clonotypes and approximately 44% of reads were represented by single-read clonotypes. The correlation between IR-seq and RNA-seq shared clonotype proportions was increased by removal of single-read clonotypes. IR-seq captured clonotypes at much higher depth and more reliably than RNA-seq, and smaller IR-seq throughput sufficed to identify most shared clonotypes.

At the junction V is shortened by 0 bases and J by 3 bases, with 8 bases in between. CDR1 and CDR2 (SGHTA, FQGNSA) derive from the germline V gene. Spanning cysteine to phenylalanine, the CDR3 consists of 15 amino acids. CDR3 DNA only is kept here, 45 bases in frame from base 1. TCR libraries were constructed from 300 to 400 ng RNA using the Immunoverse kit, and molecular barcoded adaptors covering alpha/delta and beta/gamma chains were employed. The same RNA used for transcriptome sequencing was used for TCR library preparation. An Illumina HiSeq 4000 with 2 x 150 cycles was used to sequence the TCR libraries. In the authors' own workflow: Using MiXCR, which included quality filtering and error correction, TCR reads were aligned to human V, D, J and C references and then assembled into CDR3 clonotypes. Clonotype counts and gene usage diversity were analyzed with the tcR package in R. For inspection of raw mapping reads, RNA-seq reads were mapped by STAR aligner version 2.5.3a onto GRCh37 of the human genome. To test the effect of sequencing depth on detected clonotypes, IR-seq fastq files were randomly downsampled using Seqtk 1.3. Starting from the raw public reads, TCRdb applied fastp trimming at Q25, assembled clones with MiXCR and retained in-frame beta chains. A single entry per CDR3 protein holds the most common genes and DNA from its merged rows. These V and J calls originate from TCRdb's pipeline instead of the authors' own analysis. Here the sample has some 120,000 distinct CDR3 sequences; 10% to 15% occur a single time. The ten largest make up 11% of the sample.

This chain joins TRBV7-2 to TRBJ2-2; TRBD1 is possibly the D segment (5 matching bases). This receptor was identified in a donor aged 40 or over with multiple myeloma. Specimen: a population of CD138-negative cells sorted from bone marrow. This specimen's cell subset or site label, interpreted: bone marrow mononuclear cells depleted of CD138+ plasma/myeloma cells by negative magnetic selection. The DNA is TGTGCCAGCAGCTTAGCACAGGAATACACCGGGGAGCTGTTTTTT. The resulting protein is CASSLAQEYTGELFF.